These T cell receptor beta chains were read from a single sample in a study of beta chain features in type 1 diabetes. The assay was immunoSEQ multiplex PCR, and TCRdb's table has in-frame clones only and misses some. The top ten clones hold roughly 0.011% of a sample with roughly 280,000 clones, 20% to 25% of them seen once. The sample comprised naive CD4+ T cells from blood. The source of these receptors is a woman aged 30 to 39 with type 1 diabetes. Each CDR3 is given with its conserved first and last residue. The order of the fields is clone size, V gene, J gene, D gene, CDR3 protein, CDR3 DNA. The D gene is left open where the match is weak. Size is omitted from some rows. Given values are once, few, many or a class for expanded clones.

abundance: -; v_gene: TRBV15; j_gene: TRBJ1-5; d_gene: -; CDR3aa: CATSREGGGRHNQPQHF; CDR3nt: TGTGCCACCAGCAGAGAAGGCGGGGGGCGTCACAATCAGCCCCAGCATTTT
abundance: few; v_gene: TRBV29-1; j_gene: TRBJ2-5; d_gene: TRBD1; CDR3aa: CSGGQGEETQYF; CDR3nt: TGCAGCGGTGGACAGGGCGAAGAGACCCAGTACTTC
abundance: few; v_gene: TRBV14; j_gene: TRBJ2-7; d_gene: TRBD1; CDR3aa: CASSDRGWGNHEQYF; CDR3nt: TGTGCCAGCAGCGACAGGGGATGGGGCAATCACGAGCAGTACTTC
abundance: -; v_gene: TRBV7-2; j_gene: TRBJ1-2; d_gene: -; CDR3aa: CASSFGGMSDYGYTF; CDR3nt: TGTGCCAGCAGCTTCGGAGGCATGTCTGACTATGGCTACACCTTC
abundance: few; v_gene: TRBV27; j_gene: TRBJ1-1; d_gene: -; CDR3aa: CASRSWGGTEAFF; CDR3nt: TGTGCCAGCAGGTCTTGGGGGGGCACTGAAGCTTTCTTT
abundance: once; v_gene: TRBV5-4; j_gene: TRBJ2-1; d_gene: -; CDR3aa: CAGRYGGTPSGEQFF; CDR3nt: TGTGCCGGGCGGTATGGCGGGACCCCCTCAGGTGAGCAGTTCTTC
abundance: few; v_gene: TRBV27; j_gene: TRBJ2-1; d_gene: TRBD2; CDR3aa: CASTRLAANEQFF; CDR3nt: TGTGCCAGCACACGACTAGCGGCCAATGAGCAGTTCTTC
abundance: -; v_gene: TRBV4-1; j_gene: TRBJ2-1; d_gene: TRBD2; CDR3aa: CASSRRLASYNEQFF; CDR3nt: TGCGCCAGCAGCCGCAGACTAGCTTCCTACAATGAGCAGTTCTTC
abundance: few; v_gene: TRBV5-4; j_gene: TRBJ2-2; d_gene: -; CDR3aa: CASMSGHTGELFF; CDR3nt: TGTGCCAGCATGAGCGGGCACACCGGGGAGCTGTTTTTT
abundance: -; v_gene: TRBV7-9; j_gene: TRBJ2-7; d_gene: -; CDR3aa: CASSLGGGYSSYEQYF; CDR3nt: TGTGCCAGCAGCTTAGGGGGCGGATACAGTTCCTACGAGCAGTACTTC
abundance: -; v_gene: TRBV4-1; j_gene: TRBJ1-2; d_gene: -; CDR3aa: CASSQPRVGSNYGYTF; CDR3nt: TGCGCCAGCAGCCAACCGCGGGTGGGCAGCAACTATGGCTACACCTTC
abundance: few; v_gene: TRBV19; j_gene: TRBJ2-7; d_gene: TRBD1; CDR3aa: CASSRDSDYEQYF; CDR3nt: TGTGCCAGTAGCCGGGACAGCGACTACGAGCAGTACTTC
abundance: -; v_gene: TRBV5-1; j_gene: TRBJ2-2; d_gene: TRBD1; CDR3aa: CASSLGTGSGELFF; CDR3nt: TGCGCCAGCAGCTTGGGGACAGGTTCCGGGGAGCTGTTTTTT
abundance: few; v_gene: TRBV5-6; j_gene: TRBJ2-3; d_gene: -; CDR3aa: CASTLRGPRLPDTQYF; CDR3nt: TGTGCCAGCACCCTTCGTGGGCCCCGCCTGCCAGATACGCAGTATTTT
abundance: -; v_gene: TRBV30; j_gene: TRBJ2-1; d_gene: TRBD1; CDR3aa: CAWSGTGVGQFF; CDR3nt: TGTGCCTGGAGTGGGACAGGGGTCGGGCAGTTCTTC
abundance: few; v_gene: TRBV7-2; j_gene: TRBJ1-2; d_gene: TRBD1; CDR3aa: CASSFYRGVASGYTF; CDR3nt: TGTGCCAGCAGCTTTTACAGGGGGGTGGCAAGTGGCTACACCTTC
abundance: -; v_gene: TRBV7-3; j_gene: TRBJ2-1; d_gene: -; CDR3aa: CASSPSPGGYEQFF; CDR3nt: TGTGCCAGCAGCCCCTCCCCCGGGGGATATGAGCAGTTCTTC
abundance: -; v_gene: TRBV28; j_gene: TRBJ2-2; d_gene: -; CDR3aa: CATSFGALNTGELFF; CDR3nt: TGTGCCACCTCCTTTGGGGCTCTGAACACCGGGGAGCTGTTTTTT
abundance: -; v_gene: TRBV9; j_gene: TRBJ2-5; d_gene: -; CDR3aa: CASSVGHAETQYF; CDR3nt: TGTGCCAGCAGCGTGGGCCACGCGGAGACCCAGTACTTC
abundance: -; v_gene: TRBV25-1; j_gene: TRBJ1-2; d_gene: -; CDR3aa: CASSDPRGAGGYTF; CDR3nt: TGTGCCAGCAGTGATCCTCGGGGGGCTGGTGGCTACACCTTC
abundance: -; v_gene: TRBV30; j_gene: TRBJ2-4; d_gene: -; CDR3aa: CATRVMMAKNIQYF; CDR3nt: TGTGCCACCAGGGTCATGATGGCCAAAAACATTCAGTACTTC
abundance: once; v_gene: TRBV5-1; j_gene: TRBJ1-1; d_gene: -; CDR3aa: CASSLQGGVRGLSTEAFF; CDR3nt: TGCGCCAGCAGCTTGCAAGGGGGGGTAAGAGGTTTGAGCACTGAAGCTTTCTTT
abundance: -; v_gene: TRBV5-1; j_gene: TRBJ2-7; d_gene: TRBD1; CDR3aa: CASSFTGAYEQYF; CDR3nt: TGCGCCAGCAGCTTTACAGGGGCCTACGAGCAGTACTTC
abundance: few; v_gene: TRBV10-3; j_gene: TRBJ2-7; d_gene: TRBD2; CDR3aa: CATRRSGDEQYF; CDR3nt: TGTGCCACCCGCCGTAGCGGGGACGAGCAGTACTTC
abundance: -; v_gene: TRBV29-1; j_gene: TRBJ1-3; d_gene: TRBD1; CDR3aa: CSGGTVGNTIYF; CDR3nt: TGCAGCGGTGGGACAGTCGGAAACACCATATATTTT
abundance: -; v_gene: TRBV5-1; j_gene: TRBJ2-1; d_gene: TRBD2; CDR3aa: CASGPGSGDSYNEQFF; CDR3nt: TGCGCCAGCGGACCTGGTAGCGGGGACTCCTACAATGAGCAGTTCTTC
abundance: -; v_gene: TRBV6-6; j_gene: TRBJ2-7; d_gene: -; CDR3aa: CASIRVGGYEQYF; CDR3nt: TGTGCCAGCATTAGGGTAGGGGGTTACGAGCAGTACTTC
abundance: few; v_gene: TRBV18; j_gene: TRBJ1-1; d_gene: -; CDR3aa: CASSYGTEAFF; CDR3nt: TGTGCCAGCTCTTACGGGACTGAAGCTTTCTTT
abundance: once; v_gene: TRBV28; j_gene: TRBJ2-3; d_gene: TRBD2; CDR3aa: CASSQTSGVSTDTQYF; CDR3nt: TGTGCCAGCAGCCAAACTAGCGGGGTTAGCACAGATACGCAGTATTTT
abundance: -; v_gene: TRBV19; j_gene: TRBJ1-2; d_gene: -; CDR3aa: CASSLERGAGGYTF; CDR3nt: TGTGCCAGTAGTCTCGAACGGGGGGCAGGAGGCTACACCTTC
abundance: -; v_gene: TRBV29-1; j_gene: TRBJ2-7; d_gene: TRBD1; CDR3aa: CSVVPGQGHGYEQYF; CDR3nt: TGCAGCGTTGTTCCGGGACAGGGTCACGGGTACGAGCAGTACTTC
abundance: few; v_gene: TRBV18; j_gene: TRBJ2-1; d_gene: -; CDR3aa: CASSPSGVLYNEQFF; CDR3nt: TGTGCCAGCTCACCAAGCGGAGTTCTCTACAATGAGCAGTTCTTC
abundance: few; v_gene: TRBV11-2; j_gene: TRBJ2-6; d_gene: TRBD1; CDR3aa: CASSPIPGQGSGANVLTF; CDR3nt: TGTGCCAGCAGCCCCATCCCGGGACAGGGTTCTGGGGCCAACGTCCTGACTTTC
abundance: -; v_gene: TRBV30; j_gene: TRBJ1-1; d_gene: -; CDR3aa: CAWTIGTSSPTEAFF; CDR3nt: TGTGCCTGGACCATCGGGACTTCTAGTCCCACTGAAGCTTTCTTT
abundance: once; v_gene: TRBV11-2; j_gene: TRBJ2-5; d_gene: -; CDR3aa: CASSLAGTQETQYF; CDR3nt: TGTGCCAGCAGCTTAGCGGGGACACAAGAGACCCAGTACTTC
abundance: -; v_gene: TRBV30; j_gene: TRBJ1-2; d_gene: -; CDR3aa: CAWSPDKIVGYTF; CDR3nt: TGTGCCTGGAGTCCGGACAAGATAGTAGGCTACACCTTC
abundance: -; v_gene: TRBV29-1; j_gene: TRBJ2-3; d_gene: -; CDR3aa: CSVGRFTDTQYF; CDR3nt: TGCAGCGTTGGCAGGTTCACAGATACGCAGTATTTT
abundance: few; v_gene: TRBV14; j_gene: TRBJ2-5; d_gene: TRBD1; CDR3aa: CATDRGIQETQYF; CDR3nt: TGTGCCACAGACAGGGGGATCCAAGAGACCCAGTACTTC
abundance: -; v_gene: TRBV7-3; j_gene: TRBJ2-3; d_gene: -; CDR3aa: CASSLIGLAGNTQYF; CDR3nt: TGTGCCAGCAGCTTAATCGGCCTAGCCGGAAATACGCAGTATTTT
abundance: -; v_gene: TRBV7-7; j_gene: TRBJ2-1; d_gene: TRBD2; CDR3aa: CASSMGLSSYNEQFF; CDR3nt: TGTGCTAGCAGCATGGGACTATCCTCCTACAATGAGCAGTTCTTC
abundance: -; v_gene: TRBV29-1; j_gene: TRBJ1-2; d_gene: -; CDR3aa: CSVGRQGLNYGYTF; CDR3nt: TGCAGCGTTGGGAGGCAGGGGTTGAACTATGGCTACACCTTC
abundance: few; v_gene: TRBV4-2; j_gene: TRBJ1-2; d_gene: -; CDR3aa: CASSQELGGEGYTF; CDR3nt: TGTGCCAGCAGCCAAGAGCTCGGGGGAGAAGGCTACACCTTC
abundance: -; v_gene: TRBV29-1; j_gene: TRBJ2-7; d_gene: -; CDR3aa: CSVRDFPLIEQYF; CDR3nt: TGCAGCGTCCGGGACTTCCCTTTAATCGAGCAGTACTTC
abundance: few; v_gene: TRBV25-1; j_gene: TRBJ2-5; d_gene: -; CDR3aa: CASSDAGKETQYF; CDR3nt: TGTGCCAGCAGTGATGCAGGGAAAGAGACCCAGTACTTC
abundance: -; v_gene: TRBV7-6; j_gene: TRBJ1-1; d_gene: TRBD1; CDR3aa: CASSLVEGTGGNTEAFF; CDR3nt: TGTGCCAGCAGCTTAGTAGAGGGGACAGGCGGGAACACTGAAGCTTTCTTT
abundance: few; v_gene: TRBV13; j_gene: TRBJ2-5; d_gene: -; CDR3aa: CASSPGARTKTQYF; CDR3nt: TGTGCCAGCAGCCCAGGGGCTAGGACGAAGACCCAGTACTTC
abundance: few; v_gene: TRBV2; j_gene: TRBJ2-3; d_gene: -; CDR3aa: CASSEVPAANTDTQYF; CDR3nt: TGTGCCAGCAGTGAAGTCCCAGCGGCAAACACAGATACGCAGTATTTT
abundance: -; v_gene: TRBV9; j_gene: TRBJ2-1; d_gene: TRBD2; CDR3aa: CASSGTSGSNYNEQFF; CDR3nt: TGTGCCAGCAGTGGAACTAGCGGGAGTAACTACAATGAGCAGTTCTTC
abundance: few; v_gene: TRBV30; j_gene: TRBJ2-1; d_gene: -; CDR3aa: CAWSVLYYTSSDTYNEQFF; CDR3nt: TGTGCCTGGAGTGTACTCTATTATACTAGCTCCGATACCTACAATGAGCAGTTCTTC
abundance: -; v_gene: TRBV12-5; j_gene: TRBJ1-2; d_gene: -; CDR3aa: CASGLVQGPYGYTF; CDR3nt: TGTGCTAGTGGTTTGGTACAGGGTCCCTATGGCTACACCTTC
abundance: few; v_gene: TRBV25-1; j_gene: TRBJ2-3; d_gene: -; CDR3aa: CASSQDGGRTDTQYF; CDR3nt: TGTGCCAGCAGCCAAGACGGAGGCCGCACAGATACGCAGTATTTT
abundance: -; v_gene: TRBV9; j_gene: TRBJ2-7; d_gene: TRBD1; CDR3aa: CASSGRDRGSYEQYF; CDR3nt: TGTGCCAGCAGCGGCCGGGACAGGGGGTCCTACGAGCAGTACTTC
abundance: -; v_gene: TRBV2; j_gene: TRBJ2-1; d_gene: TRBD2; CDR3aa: CASSDNPAASGNEQFF; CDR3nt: TGTGCCAGCAGTGATAATCCCGCGGCTAGCGGGAATGAGCAGTTCTTC
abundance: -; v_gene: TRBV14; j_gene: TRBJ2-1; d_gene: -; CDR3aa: CASSQGRDSYNEQFF; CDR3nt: TGTGCCAGCAGCCAAGGCCGCGACTCCTACAATGAGCAGTTCTTC
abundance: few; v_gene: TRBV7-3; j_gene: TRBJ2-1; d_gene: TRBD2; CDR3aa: CASSPPGLAGGPPHDEQFF; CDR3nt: TGTGCCAGCAGCCCTCCTGGACTAGCGGGAGGTCCACCACACGATGAGCAGTTCTTC
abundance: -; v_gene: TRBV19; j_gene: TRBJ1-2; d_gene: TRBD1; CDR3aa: CASRRQGYGYTF; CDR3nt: TGTGCCAGTAGGCGACAGGGCTATGGCTACACCTTC
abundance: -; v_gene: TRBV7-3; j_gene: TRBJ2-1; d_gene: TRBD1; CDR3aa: CASSLWTGRVGNEQFF; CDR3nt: TGTGCCAGCAGCTTATGGACAGGTCGGGTGGGCAATGAGCAGTTCTTC
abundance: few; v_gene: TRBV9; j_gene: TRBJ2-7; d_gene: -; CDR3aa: CASGLGLEVYEQYF; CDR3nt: TGTGCCAGCGGTTTAGGCCTAGAGGTCTACGAGCAGTACTTC